Listed here are 5 T cell receptor beta chains from one sample, sequenced in a study of blood T cells in healthy people across ages. Through a sample-barcoded 5' primer and a J-beta primer mix, a second PCR was run for 7 to 11 cycles. TCRdb ran MiXCR on the 5' RACE reads and lists one entry per CDR3 protein. Of hundreds of thousands of distinct CDR3 sequences listed, about 51% were seen once; the top ten hold 13%. The specimen was blood. Receptors were obtained from a woman older than 75 in good health.

This clonotype is a singleton in its sample. This may arise from a read error, as a much more abundant clone is one base away. The CDR3 is CASNHGGRVMETQYF. As DNA, the CDR3 is TGTGCCAGCAACCACGGGGGGCGGGTTATGGAGACGCAGTATTTT. The J gene is TRBJ2-3, the V gene TRBV12-3 or TRBV12-4; a weak D match, TRBD2 (7 bases). Trimming shortened V by 7 bases and J by 9 bases, and 23 bases separated the two germline ends. CDR3 size: 15 residues.

The chain combines TRBV5-1 with TRBJ2-1, with D perhaps TRBD2 (7 bases). This CDR3 is built from 13 residues. Germline CDR1 reads SGHRS; CDR2 reads YFSETQ. V was cut by 4 bases and J by 8 bases, with 13 bases left in between. CDR3 in DNA: TGCGCCAGCAGCGTTCAAGGGGGGGATGAGCAGTTCTTC. It codes for CASSVQGGDEQFF.

This rearrangement joins TRBV6-2 or TRBV6-3 to TRBJ1-5; D is unclear. V was cut by 5 bases and J by 1 base, with 6 bases left in between. The germline V gene encodes CDR1 MNHEY and CDR2 SVGEGT. The CDR3 consists of 13 residues. The DNA of the CDR3 is TGTGCCAGCAGTGGGTCGAGCAATCAGCCCCAGCATTTT. Translated, it gives CASSGSSNQPQHF.

CDR3 nucleotide sequence: TGTGCCAGCAGCGTAGGGGACAGGGCACACGAGCAGTACTTC. Its protein product is CASSVGDRAHEQYF. This chain joins TRBV9 and TRBJ2-7, with 9 bases fitting TRBD1. The CDR3 covers 14 residues. Germline CDR1 reads SGDLS; CDR2 reads YYNGEE. J lost 5 bases, V lost 0 bases, and 3 bases had no gene match.

In this sample, this clonotype turned up a few times. The chain joins TRBV5-1 to TRBJ2-5, with TRBD2 matching 11 bases. CDR1 is SGHRS and CDR2 is YFSETQ in the germline V gene. J was trimmed by 2 bases and V by 4 bases; bases with no gene match: 10. The CDR3 has 17 residues. CDR3 DNA sequence: TGCGCCAGCAGCATAGCTGGGACTAGCGGTGCTCAAGAGACCCAGTACTTC. It is translated as CASSIAGTSGAQETQYF. The entire variable domain, with the rest obtained from reference TRBV5-1 and TRBJ2-5, is as follows: KAGVTQTPRYLIKTRGQQVTLSCSPISGHRSVSWYQQTPGQGLQFLFEYFSETQRNKGNFPGRFSGRQFSNSRSEMNVSTLELGDSALYLCASSIAGTSGAQETQYFGPGTRLLVL.